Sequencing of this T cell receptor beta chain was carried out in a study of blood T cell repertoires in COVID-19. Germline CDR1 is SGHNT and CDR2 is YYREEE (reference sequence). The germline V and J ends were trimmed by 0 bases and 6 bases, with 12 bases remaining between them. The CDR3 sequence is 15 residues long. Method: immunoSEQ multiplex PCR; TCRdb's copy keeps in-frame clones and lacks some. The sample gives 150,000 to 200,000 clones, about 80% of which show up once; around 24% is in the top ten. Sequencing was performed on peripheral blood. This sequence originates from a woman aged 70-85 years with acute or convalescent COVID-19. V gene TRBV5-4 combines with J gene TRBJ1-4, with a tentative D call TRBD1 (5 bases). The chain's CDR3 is CASSLDGGDDEKLFF. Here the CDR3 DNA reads TGTGCCAGCAGCTTGGACGGGGGAGACGATGAAAAACTGTTTTTT.